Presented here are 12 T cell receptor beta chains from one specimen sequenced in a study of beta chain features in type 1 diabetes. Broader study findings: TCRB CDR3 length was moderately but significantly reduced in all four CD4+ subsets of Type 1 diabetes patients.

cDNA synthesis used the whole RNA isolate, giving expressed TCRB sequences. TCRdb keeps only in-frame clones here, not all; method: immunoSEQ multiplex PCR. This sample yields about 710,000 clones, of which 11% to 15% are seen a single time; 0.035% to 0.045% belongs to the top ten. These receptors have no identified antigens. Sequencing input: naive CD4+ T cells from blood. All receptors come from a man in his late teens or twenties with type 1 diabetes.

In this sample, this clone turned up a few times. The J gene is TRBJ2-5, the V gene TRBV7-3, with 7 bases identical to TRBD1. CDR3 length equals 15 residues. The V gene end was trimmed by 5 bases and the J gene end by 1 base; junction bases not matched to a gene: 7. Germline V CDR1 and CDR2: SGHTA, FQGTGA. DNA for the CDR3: TGTGCCAGCAGCCTGGGGACAGCCTTCCAAGAGACCCAGTACTTC. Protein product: CASSLGTAFQETQYF.

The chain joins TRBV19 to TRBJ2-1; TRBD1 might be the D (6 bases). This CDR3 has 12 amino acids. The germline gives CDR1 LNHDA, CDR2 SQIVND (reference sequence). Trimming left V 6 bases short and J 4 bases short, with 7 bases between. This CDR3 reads CASSGQYNEQFF. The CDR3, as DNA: TGTGCCAGTAGCGGACAGTACAATGAGCAGTTCTTC.

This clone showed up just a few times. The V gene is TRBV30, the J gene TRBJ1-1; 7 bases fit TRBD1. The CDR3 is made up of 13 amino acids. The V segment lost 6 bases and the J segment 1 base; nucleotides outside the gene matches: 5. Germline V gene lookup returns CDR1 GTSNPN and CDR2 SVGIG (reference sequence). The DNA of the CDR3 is TGTGCCTGCCAGGGGACAGAGAACACTGAAGCTTTCTTT. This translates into CACQGTENTEAFF.

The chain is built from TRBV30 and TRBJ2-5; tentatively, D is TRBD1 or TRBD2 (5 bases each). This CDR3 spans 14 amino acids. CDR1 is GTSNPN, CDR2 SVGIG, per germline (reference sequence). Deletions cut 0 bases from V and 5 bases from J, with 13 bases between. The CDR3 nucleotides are TGTGCCTGGAGTGTACAGAGGGGCCGGGAGACCCAGTACTTC. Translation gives CAWSVQRGRETQYF. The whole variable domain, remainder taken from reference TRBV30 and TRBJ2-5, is SQTIHQWPATLVQPVGSPLSLECTVEGTSNPNLYWYRQAAGRGLQLLFYSVGIGQISSEVPQNLSASRPQDRQFILSSKKLLLSDSGFYLCAWSVQRGRETQYFGPGTRLLVL.

CDR3 region: CASSEREGTEAFF. The CDR3 coding sequence is TGTGCCAGCAGTGAACGGGAGGGCACTGAAGCTTTCTTT. The V call is TRBV6-4, the J call TRBJ1-1; D gene unclear. The CDR3 is 13 residues long. The germline CDR1 and CDR2 sequences are MRHNA and SNTAGT. V was clipped by 3 bases and J by 4 bases, with 9 bases between them.

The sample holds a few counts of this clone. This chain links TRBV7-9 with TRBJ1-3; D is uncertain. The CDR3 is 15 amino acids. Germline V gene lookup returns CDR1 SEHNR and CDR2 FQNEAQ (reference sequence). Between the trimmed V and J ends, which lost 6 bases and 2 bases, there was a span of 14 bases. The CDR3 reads CASRERREAGNTIYF. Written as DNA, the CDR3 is TGTGCCAGCAGGGAAAGGAGGGAAGCTGGAAACACCATATATTTT.

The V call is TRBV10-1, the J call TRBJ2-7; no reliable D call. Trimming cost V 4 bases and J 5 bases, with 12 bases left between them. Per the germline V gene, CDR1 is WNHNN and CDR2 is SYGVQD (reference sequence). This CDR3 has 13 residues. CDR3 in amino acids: CASSGTERDEQYF. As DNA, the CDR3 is TGCGCCAGCAGTGGAACTGAAAGGGACGAGCAGTACTTC.

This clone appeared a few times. The CDR3 DNA sequence: TGCGCCAGCAGCACAGACCCCGCGGGGGAGCAGTACTTC. Protein: CASSTDPAGEQYF. This chain joins TRBV5-1 and TRBJ2-7; a weak D match, TRBD2 (6 bases). Trimming took 4 bases from V and 7 from J, leaving 15 bases between them. Per the germline V gene, CDR1 is SGHRS and CDR2 is YFSETQ. The CDR3 is 13 residues long.

For the CDR3, the DNA is TGTGCCAGCAGCTTGGACCTCTACGAGCAGTACTTC. Amino acids: CASSLDLYEQYF. J is TRBJ2-7 and V is TRBV5-4; D remains unclear. CDR3 length: 12 amino acids. CDR1 and CDR2 from the germline V gene are SGHNT and YYREEE (reference sequence). The V end lost 0 bases, the J end lost 3 bases, and 4 bases lay between the germline ends.

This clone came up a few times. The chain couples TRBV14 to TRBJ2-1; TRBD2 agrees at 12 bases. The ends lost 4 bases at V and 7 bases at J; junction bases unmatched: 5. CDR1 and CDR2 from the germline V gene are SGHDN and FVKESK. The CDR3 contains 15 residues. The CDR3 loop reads CASSRGLAGLNEQFF. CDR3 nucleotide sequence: TGTGCCAGCAGCCGAGGACTAGCGGGGTTAAATGAGCAGTTCTTC.

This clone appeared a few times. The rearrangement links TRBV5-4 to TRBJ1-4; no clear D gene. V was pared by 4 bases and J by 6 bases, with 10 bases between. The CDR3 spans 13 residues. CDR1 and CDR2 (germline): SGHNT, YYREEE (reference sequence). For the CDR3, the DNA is TGTGCCAGCAGCCTATCGGTGGATGAAAAACTGTTTTTT. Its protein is CASSLSVDEKLFF.

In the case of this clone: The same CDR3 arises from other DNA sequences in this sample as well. CDR3 DNA sequence: TGTGCCAGCTCACCACCTGGGGGGCAGCCCCAGCATTTT. This encodes CASSPPGGQPQHF. The chain has TRBV18 and TRBJ1-5; possible D gene TRBD1, 5 bases. The germline V gene has CDR1 KGHSH and CDR2 LQKENI. This CDR3 has 13 amino acids. V was clipped by 0 bases and J by 7 bases, with 7 bases between them.